This T cell receptor beta chain was sequenced in a study of T and B cells in COVID-19 patients. Study overall: Active-infection patients were older, median approximately 68 years, than recovered patients, median approximately 35 years. Overall study results and limits: Of about 2,400 TCR clusters found only in the recovered cohort, fewer than 40 had low generation probability.

This clonotype occurred once. Its antigen remains unidentified. BIOMED2 TRB-A/B primer pools were used in multiplex TRB PCR. One entry per CDR3 protein results from TCRdb running MiXCR on the multiplex PCR reads. The sample consists of some 10,000 distinct CDR3 sequences, around 30% of them appearing once. Blood genomic DNA input for TRB amplification was 250-500 ng. CDR1 and CDR2 (germline): LNHDA, SQIVND (reference sequence). This CDR3 has 15 amino acids. J gave up 6 bases and V 5 bases, and 10 bases lay outside the gene matches. Sample: blood. The receptor's source is a human donor who had recovered from COVID-19. The J gene is TRBJ2-7, the V gene TRBV19; 10 positions agree with TRBD1. In nucleotides, the CDR3 is TGTGCCAGTAGTTCGGCCGGGACAGGGGACCTCGAGCAGTACTTC. It translates to CASSSAGTGDLEQYF. Full variable domain (rest looked up from reference TRBV19 and TRBJ2-7): DGGITQSPKYLFRKEGQNVTLSCEQNLNHDAMYWYRQDPGQGLRLIYYSQIVNDFQKGDIAEGYSVSREKKESFPLTVTSAQKNPTAFYLCASSSAGTGDLEQYFGPGTRLTVT.